One and the same sample provided the 8 T cell receptor beta chains below, sequenced in a study of T cells in Graves' hyperthyroidism and ophthalmopathy. It was RNA transcripts that yielded the amplified TCR beta CDR3 regions. RT-PCR in the first round (using the HTBI primer set) targeted the TCR CDR3. In TCRdb, the multiplex PCR reads were re-called with MiXCR into one record per CDR3 protein. The sample consists of about 360,000 distinct CDR3 sequences, roughly an eighth of them appearing once. Sequencing input: blood. The receptors were gathered from a woman between 18 and 30 years old with Graves' hyperthyroidism.

This clonotype was detected ten times or more. The chain uses TRBV12-3 or TRBV12-4 and TRBJ2-7, with D possibly being TRBD2 (5 bases). The CDR3 loop spans 12 amino acids. The germline V and J ends were trimmed by 4 bases and 6 bases, with 10 bases remaining between them. The CDR3 coding sequence is TGTGCCAGCAGTTCCCGGGGTCGCGAGCAGTACTTC. Translating it yields CASSSRGREQYF.

This clonotype was seen ten or more times. V usage is TRBV11-2 and J usage is TRBJ2-5; 7 bases line up with TRBD2. The CDR3 consists of 14 residues. Unmatched junction bases numbered 9, after V lost 3 bases and J lost 8 bases. Germline CDR1 SGHAT, CDR2 FQNNGV. CDR3 sequence reads: CASSFAGVAQTQYF. CDR3 coding DNA: TGTGCCAGCAGCTTTGCGGGGGTGGCGCAAACCCAGTACTTC.

The sample holds a few counts of this clonotype. The rearrangement links TRBV25-1 to TRBJ1-1; 12 nucleotides align to TRBD1. V lost 8 bases and J lost 0; bases outside the gene matches: 19. Germline CDR1 MGHDK, CDR2 SYGVNS. The CDR3 has 20 residues. The DNA for the CDR3 is TGTGCCAGCTCGTACTTCCGGGACAGGGGGCGCCTACCAATGAACACTGAAGCTTTCTTT. Translation gives CASSYFRDRGRLPMNTEAFF.

This rearrangement joins TRBV4-1 to TRBJ1-1; D unclear. CDR3 size: 13 residues. Trimming took off 0 bases at V and 10 bases at J, with 12 bases between the two ends. CDR1 and CDR2 (germline): MGHRA, YSYEKL. DNA for the CDR3: TGCGCCAGCAGCCAAGAGGCGGTGGCAGTAGCTTTCTTT. Translation gives CASSQEAVAVAFF.

This clonotype was detected many times. This chain uses TRBV7-2 with TRBJ1-2; no firm D call. CDR1 SGHTA and CDR2 FQGNSA come from the germline V gene. V was shortened by 4 bases and J by 4 bases, with 13 bases between the two germline ends. The CDR3 has 14 amino acids. Here the CDR3 DNA reads TGTGCCAGCAGCTCGGACGGCCTTTCCTATGGCTACACCTTC. Its translation: CASSSDGLSYGYTF.

This clonotype was counted ten times or more. V and J are TRBV12-3 or TRBV12-4 and TRBJ2-5; 7 bases are a match to TRBD2. The CDR3 is 15 residues long. Unmatched junction bases numbered 10, after V lost 6 bases and J lost 3 bases. CDR3 protein: CASSFSGNLEETQYF. The CDR3 DNA is TGTGCCAGCAGCTTCAGCGGGAACTTAGAAGAGACCCAGTACTTC.

This clonotype was recorded many times. The chain combines TRBV10-3 with TRBJ1-1; 10 bases align to TRBD1. This CDR3 is built from 17 residues. Germline trimming cut 6 bases from V and 3 bases from J; bases unmatched to any gene: 13. Germline V lookup: CDR1 ENHRY, CDR2 SYGVKD. The CDR3: CAIRPDPGQGSDTEAFF. The CDR3 region has the DNA TGTGCCATCAGACCAGACCCGGGACAGGGGTCCGACACTGAAGCTTTCTTT.

This clonotype was seen repeatedly, ten times or more. V and J are TRBV5-6 and TRBJ2-1, with 15 bases aligning to TRBD2. CDR1 and CDR2 from the germline V gene are SGHDT and YYEEEE. The CDR3 sequence is 16 residues long. Trimming cost V 4 bases and J 8 bases; bases outside gene matches: 7. CDR3 region: CASSPLGLAGGDEQFF. DNA for the CDR3: TGTGCCAGCAGCCCCCTGGGACTAGCGGGGGGCGATGAGCAGTTCTTC. The variable domain in full, with the rest retrieved from reference TRBV5-6 and TRBJ2-1, is DAGVTQSPTHLIKTRGQQVTLRCSPKSGHDTVSWYQQALGQGPQFIFQYYEEEERQRGNFPDRFSGHQFPNYSSELNVNALLLGDSALYLCASSPLGLAGGDEQFFGPGTRLTVL.